This TCR beta chain appears in the sequencing data of a study of shared clonotypes between healthy human individuals. On the study more broadly: CD4 naive cells filled three plates per donor, CD4 memory three, CD8 naive two and CD8 memory one.

Data came from immunoSEQ multiplex PCR; TCRdb stores just in-frame clones and leaves some out. The sample carries under 200,000 clones, about 93% recorded once. The CDR3 totals 12 residues. Germline loops: CDR1 SGHAT, CDR2 FQNNGV. V was cut by 2 bases and J by 7 bases, with 6 bases left in between. CD45RA-negative memory and CD45RA+ naive subsets were split from the CD4+ cells. The rearrangement joins TRBV11-2 to TRBJ2-1; D gene uncertain. The sequencing input was naive CD4+ T cells sorted from blood. Described subset: CD45RA+ positively selected. This clonotype was sampled from a woman aged 25 to 39 in good health. CDR3 protein: CASSLSGNEQFF. In nucleotides, the CDR3 is TGTGCCAGCAGCTTATCTGGGAATGAGCAGTTCTTC.